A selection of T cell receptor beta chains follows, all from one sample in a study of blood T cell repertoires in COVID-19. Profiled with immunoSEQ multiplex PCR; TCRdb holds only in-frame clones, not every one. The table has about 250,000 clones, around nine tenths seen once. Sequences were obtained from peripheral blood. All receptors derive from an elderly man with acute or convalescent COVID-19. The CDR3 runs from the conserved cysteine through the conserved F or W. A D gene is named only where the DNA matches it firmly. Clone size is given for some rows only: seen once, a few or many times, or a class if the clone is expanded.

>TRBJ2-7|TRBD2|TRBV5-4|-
CASSLDPSGANEQYF
TGTGCCAGCAGCTTGGATCCTAGCGGAGCTAACGAGCAGTACTTC
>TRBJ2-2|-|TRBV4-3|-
CASSQEVSGANTGELFF
TGCGCCAGCAGCCAGGAAGTATCGGGAGCGAACACCGGGGAGCTGTTTTTT
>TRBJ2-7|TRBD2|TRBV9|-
CASSVVFGREYHEQYF
TGTGCCAGCAGCGTAGTCTTCGGGCGGGAGTACCACGAGCAGTACTTC
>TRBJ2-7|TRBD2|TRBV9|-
CASSVGTSGDYEQYF
TGTGCCAGCAGCGTCGGGACTAGCGGAGACTACGAGCAGTACTTC
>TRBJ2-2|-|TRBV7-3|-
CASSPLPGTGELFF
TGTGCCAGCAGCCCCCTTCCGGGCACCGGGGAGCTGTTTTTT
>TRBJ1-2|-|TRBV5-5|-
CASSLVAVSANYGYTF
TGTGCCAGCAGCTTGGTCGCGGTATCAGCTAACTATGGCTACACCTTC
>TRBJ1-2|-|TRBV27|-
CASSAGEGVRGYTF
TGTGCCAGCAGTGCGGGGGAGGGGGTTAGGGGCTACACCTTC
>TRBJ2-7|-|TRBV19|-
CASSIQGSGYEQYF
TGTGCCAGTAGTATTCAGGGATCGGGCTACGAGCAGTACTTC
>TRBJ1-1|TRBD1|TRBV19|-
CASSSRGRDLNTEAFF
TGTGCCAGTAGTAGCAGGGGGCGAGACTTGAACACTGAAGCTTTCTTT
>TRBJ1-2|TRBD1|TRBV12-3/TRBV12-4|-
CASSTRDRDGYTF
TGTGCCAGCAGTACCCGGGACAGGGACGGCTACACCTTC
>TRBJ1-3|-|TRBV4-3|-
CASSQDHLERTIYF
TGCGCCAGCAGCCAAGATCATCTTGAGCGCACCATATATTTT
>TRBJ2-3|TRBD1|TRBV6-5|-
CASSPGQARTDTQYF
TGTGCCAGCAGTCCGGGACAGGCCCGCACAGATACGCAGTATTTT
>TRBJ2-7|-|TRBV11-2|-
CASSLVRGPYEQYF
TGTGCCAGCAGCTTAGTCAGGGGTCCTTACGAGCAGTACTTC
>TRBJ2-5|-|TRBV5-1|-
CASSLEGGGHETQYF
TGCGCCAGCAGCTTGGAAGGGGGAGGGCATGAGACCCAGTACTTC
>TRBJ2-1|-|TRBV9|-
CASSVDHSRSYNEQFF
TGTGCCAGCAGCGTAGACCACAGTAGATCCTACAATGAGCAGTTCTTC
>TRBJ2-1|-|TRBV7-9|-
CASSFSANEQFF
TGTGCCAGCAGCTTTTCCGCGAATGAGCAGTTCTTC
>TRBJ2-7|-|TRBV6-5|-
CASSSRTVTYEQYF
TGTGCCAGCAGTTCCAGGACAGTTACCTACGAGCAGTACTTC
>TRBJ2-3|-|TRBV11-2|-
CASSLELTDTQYF
TGTGCCAGCAGCTTAGAGTTAACAGATACGCAGTATTTT
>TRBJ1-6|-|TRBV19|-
CASRLQGHSPLHF
TGTGCCAGTCGACTTCAGGGGCATTCACCCCTCCACTTT
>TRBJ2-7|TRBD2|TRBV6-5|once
CASSYVGGPVEQYF
TGTGCCAGCAGTTACGTGGGAGGGCCGGTCGAGCAGTACTTC
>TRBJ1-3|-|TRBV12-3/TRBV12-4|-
CASTPVRGNTIYF
TGTGCCAGCACCCCGGTGCGTGGAAACACCATATATTTT
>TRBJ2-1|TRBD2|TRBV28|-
CASSSGGLAAYNEQFF
TGTGCCAGCAGTTCTGGGGGACTAGCGGCTTACAATGAGCAGTTCTTC
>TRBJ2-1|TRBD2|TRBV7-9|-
CASSLTTSGGNEQFF
TGTGCCAGCAGCTTAACGACTAGCGGGGGCAATGAGCAGTTCTTC
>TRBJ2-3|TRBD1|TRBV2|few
CASSESQGATDTQYF
TGTGCCAGCAGTGAGAGTCAGGGGGCAACAGATACGCAGTATTTT
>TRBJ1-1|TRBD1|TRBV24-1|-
CATSDPTGGDTEAFF
TGTGCCACCAGTGATCCGACAGGGGGGGACACTGAAGCTTTCTTT
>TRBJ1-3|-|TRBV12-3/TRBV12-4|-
CASSFGGNTIYF
TGTGCCAGCAGTTTCGGGGGAAACACCATATATTTT
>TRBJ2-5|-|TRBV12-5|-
CASGSSRETQYF
TGTGCTAGTGGCTCCTCTAGGGAGACCCAGTACTTC
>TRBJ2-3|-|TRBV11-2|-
CASSLVTPGRDTQYF
TGTGCCAGCAGCTTAGTAACGCCAGGAAGGGATACGCAGTATTTT
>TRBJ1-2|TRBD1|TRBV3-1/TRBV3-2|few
CASSSGQGGYGYTF
TGTGCCAGCAGCTCAGGACAGGGTGGCTATGGCTACACCTTC
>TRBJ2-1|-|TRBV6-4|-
CASSKRGGGHEQFF
TGTGCCAGCAGTAAAAGGGGTGGGGGCCATGAGCAGTTCTTC
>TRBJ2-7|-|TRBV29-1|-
CSVEAVSYEQYF
TGCAGCGTTGAAGCGGTGTCCTACGAGCAGTACTTC
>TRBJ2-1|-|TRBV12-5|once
CASGLPSDSYNEQFF
TGTGCTAGTGGTTTGCCGTCGGACAGCTACAATGAGCAGTTCTTC
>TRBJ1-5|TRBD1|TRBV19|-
CASSIIGEGATVEHF
TGTGCCAGTAGTATTATTGGAGAGGGGGCCACGGTGGAGCATTTT
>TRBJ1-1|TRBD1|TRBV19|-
CASSITGDADTEAFF
TGTGCCAGTAGTATAACAGGGGACGCGGACACTGAAGCTTTCTTT
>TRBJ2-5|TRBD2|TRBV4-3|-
CASSQDRGGSETQYF
TGCGCCAGCAGCCAAGACCGGGGGGGCAGTGAGACCCAGTACTTC
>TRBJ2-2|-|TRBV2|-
CASSGRRGPGELFF
TGTGCCAGCAGTGGCCGGAGGGGGCCCGGGGAGCTGTTTTTT
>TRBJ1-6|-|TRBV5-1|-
CASSLEGVPSLHF
TGCGCCAGCAGCTTGGAAGGGGTACCATCCCTCCACTTT
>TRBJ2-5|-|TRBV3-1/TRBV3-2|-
CASSQGRQATGTQYF
TGTGCCAGCAGCCAAGGGAGACAGGCCACGGGGACCCAGTACTTC
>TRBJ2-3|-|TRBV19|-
CASSPSRTDSTDTQYF
TGTGCCAGTAGTCCCTCCCGGACAGATAGCACAGATACGCAGTATTTT
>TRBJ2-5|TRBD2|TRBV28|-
CASRPTSGLRKTQYF
TGTGCCAGCAGGCCGACTAGCGGGCTTCGCAAGACCCAGTACTTC
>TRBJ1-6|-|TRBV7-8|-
CASSLVLRGRESPLHF
TGTGCCAGCAGCTTAGTTTTGCGGGGGCGCGAGTCACCCCTCCACTTT
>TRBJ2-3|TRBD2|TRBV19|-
CASSRGLVSTDTQYF
TGTGCCAGTAGTAGGGGACTAGTTAGCACAGATACGCAGTATTTT
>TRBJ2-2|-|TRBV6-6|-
CASSLGGGPGTGELFF
TGTGCCAGCAGCTTGGGTGGAGGGCCGGGCACCGGGGAGCTGTTTTTT
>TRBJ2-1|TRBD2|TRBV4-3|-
CASSQGVGGGYEQFF
TGCGCCAGCAGCCAAGGGGTTGGGGGGGGATATGAGCAGTTCTTC
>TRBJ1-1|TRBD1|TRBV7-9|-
CASTPDKDRTTEAFF
TGTGCCAGCACTCCTGACAAGGACAGGACAACTGAAGCTTTCTTT
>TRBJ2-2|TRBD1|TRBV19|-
CASGTGAPGELFF
TGTGCCAGCGGGACAGGGGCTCCCGGGGAGCTGTTTTTT